Listed below are T cell receptor beta chains from one sample, sequenced in a study of prognosis after radiotherapy for stage I lung cancer. A single record per CDR3 protein comes from TCRdb applying MiXCR to the multiplex PCR reads. The table records nearly 25,000 distinct CDR3 sequences, under 40% of them present only once. Sequencing used PBMCs, obtained before or after stereotactic body radiation therapy (not recorded which). All receptors come from a donor at least 50 years old with non-small cell lung cancer. CDR3s include the opening cysteine and the closing phenylalanine or tryptophan. Each record gives: CDR3 DNA, CDR3 protein, V gene, clone size, J gene, D gene. The D gene is left open where the match is weak. Clone size is shown for a subset of rows, as once, few, many or a class of expanded clone.

CDR3nt: TGCGCCAGCAGCGGGACAGGGGGCCTAGAAAAACTGTTTTTT; CDR3aa: CASSGTGGLEKLFF; v_gene: TRBV10-2; abundance: .; j_gene: TRBJ1-4; d_gene: TRBD1
CDR3nt: TGTGCCAGCAGTCTACCAGGGGCAGAGACCCAGTACTTC; CDR3aa: CASSLPGAETQYF; v_gene: TRBV7-2; abundance: many; j_gene: TRBJ2-5; d_gene: .
CDR3nt: TGTGCCAGCAGCCCGGGGCTGTCCTTGGGGGTCCCGGATGAGCAGTTCTTC; CDR3aa: CASSPGLSLGVPDEQFF; v_gene: TRBV6-2/TRBV6-3; abundance: once; j_gene: TRBJ2-1; d_gene: .
CDR3nt: TGTGCCAGCAGTTACTCAGCATACAGCCTGGTGCCCCAGCATTTT; CDR3aa: CASSYSAYSLVPQHF; v_gene: TRBV6-5; abundance: many; j_gene: TRBJ1-5; d_gene: .
CDR3nt: TGTGCCACCAGTGATCGATCGACGCACCTAGTCGATCAACCCCAGCATTTT; CDR3aa: CATSDRSTHLVDQPQHF; v_gene: TRBV24-1; abundance: .; j_gene: TRBJ1-5; d_gene: .
CDR3nt: TGTGCCAGCAGCGTAAATAGGGTCGGGGAGCTGTTTTTT; CDR3aa: CASSVNRVGELFF; v_gene: TRBV9; abundance: many; j_gene: TRBJ2-2; d_gene: .
CDR3nt: TGCAGTGCTAGAGAGATGGGGGGAGATACGCAGTATTTT; CDR3aa: CSAREMGGDTQYF; v_gene: TRBV20-1; abundance: many; j_gene: TRBJ2-3; d_gene: .
CDR3nt: TGTGCCAGCAGTCTAAGCACAGATACGCAGTATTTT; CDR3aa: CASSLSTDTQYF; v_gene: TRBV2; abundance: many; j_gene: TRBJ2-3; d_gene: .
CDR3nt: TGCGCCAGCAGCGACGGACAGGGAACCCACGAGCAATACTTC; CDR3aa: CASSDGQGTHEQYF; v_gene: TRBV5-1; abundance: once; j_gene: TRBJ2-7; d_gene: TRBD1
CDR3nt: TGCAGTGCCGCAGGGGTCCGCAGCACAGATACGCAGTATTTT; CDR3aa: CSAAGVRSTDTQYF; v_gene: TRBV20-1; abundance: .; j_gene: TRBJ2-3; d_gene: .
CDR3nt: TGTGCCACCAGTGATTTGTTGGGGGGCTACACCTTC; CDR3aa: CATSDLLGGYTF; v_gene: TRBV24-1; abundance: .; j_gene: TRBJ1-2; d_gene: .
CDR3nt: TGTGCCAGTAGTACAAACAGGGGGCGCGGGTACGAGCAGTACTTC; CDR3aa: CASSTNRGRGYEQYF; v_gene: TRBV19; abundance: many; j_gene: TRBJ2-7; d_gene: TRBD1
CDR3nt: TGTGCCAGCAGTGTTGGGATAGCGGGAGCCCACCAGTACTTC; CDR3aa: CASSVGIAGAHQYF; v_gene: TRBV6-1; abundance: many; j_gene: TRBJ2-7; d_gene: TRBD2
CDR3nt: TGTGCCAGCAGAAAGTACGGGGGCAATGAGCAGTTCTTC; CDR3aa: CASRKYGGNEQFF; v_gene: TRBV12-3/TRBV12-4; abundance: many; j_gene: TRBJ2-1; d_gene: .
CDR3nt: TGTGCCAGCAGTGCGACAGGGGCAGATACGCAGTATTTT; CDR3aa: CASSATGADTQYF; v_gene: TRBV2; abundance: many; j_gene: TRBJ2-3; d_gene: TRBD1
CDR3nt: TGTGCCAGCAGCTTCAAGGAGATTGGATATGGCTACACCTTC; CDR3aa: CASSFKEIGYGYTF; v_gene: TRBV11-3; abundance: many; j_gene: TRBJ1-2; d_gene: .
CDR3nt: TGTGCCAGCAGTCCCCCCATTTTTCCGGGACAGGGGGCACTTAACTATGGCTACACCTTC; CDR3aa: CASSPPIFPGQGALNYGYTF; v_gene: TRBV6-1; abundance: many; j_gene: TRBJ1-2; d_gene: TRBD1
CDR3nt: TGCAGTGCACGAAAGTCTAGCGGGAGTGGCAATGAGCAGTTCTTC; CDR3aa: CSARKSSGSGNEQFF; v_gene: TRBV20-1; abundance: medium-sized; j_gene: TRBJ2-1; d_gene: TRBD2
CDR3nt: TGTGCCAGCGGTTACAGGGGAGAGCAGTTCTTC; CDR3aa: CASGYRGEQFF; v_gene: TRBV27; abundance: .; j_gene: TRBJ2-1; d_gene: TRBD1
CDR3nt: TGTGCCAGCATCCCTGCGGGCGTCTATAGCAATCAGCCCCAGCATTTT; CDR3aa: CASIPAGVYSNQPQHF; v_gene: TRBV16; abundance: .; j_gene: TRBJ1-5; d_gene: .
CDR3nt: TGTGCCAGCAGCCCGCGGACAGGGCCCTACGAGCAGTACTTC; CDR3aa: CASSPRTGPYEQYF; v_gene: TRBV7-7; abundance: many; j_gene: TRBJ2-7; d_gene: TRBD1
CDR3nt: TGTGCCAGCAGTTTAGAGGGACAGGGGGCGCGGGAGACCCAGTACTTC; CDR3aa: CASSLEGQGARETQYF; v_gene: TRBV28; abundance: many; j_gene: TRBJ2-5; d_gene: TRBD1
CDR3nt: TGTGCCAGCAGTGCTGGACAGGGAAACACCATATATTTT; CDR3aa: CASSAGQGNTIYF; v_gene: TRBV6-1; abundance: .; j_gene: TRBJ1-3; d_gene: .
CDR3nt: TGCGCCAGCAGCCCGGTTGGAGGGAGCTACGAGCAGTACTTC; CDR3aa: CASSPVGGSYEQYF; v_gene: TRBV5-1; abundance: many; j_gene: TRBJ2-7; d_gene: .
CDR3nt: TGCGCCAGCAGCCCGCGCAGGGATAGAGCCTACGAGCAGTACTTC; CDR3aa: CASSPRRDRAYEQYF; v_gene: TRBV5-1; abundance: many; j_gene: TRBJ2-7; d_gene: .
CDR3nt: TGTGCCACCAGCGTTCGGCGGGGGGGGAATCAGCCCCAGCATTTT; CDR3aa: CATSVRRGGNQPQHF; v_gene: TRBV15; abundance: many; j_gene: TRBJ1-5; d_gene: .
CDR3nt: TGTGCCAGCAGTTACGTCAGGGATGATTCACCCCTCCACTTT; CDR3aa: CASSYVRDDSPLHF; v_gene: TRBV6-5; abundance: once; j_gene: TRBJ1-6; d_gene: .
CDR3nt: TGTGCCAGCAGAGTGACAGCAAACACCGGGGAGCTGTTTTTT; CDR3aa: CASRVTANTGELFF; v_gene: TRBV6-2/TRBV6-3; abundance: .; j_gene: TRBJ2-2; d_gene: .
CDR3nt: TGCAGTGCTACCCCTGGGCAGGGCGACTATGGCTACACCTTC; CDR3aa: CSATPGQGDYGYTF; v_gene: TRBV20-1; abundance: few; j_gene: TRBJ1-2; d_gene: .